These 3 T cell receptor beta chains share one sample of origin, sequenced in a study of identical twins. TCRdb re-called the 5' RACE reads with MiXCR, one entry per CDR3 protein. The data contain under 1 million distinct CDR3 sequences, 9% to 15% of them seen just once; the ten biggest clones take up under 2%. These data were also reused for a study on yellow fever vaccine responses in identical twins.

Sequenced input: PBMCs. The receptors come from a woman between 18 and 29 years old in good health.

Regarding this clonotype: At one boundary the junction diverges from the germline segment, which might be a read error. The V call is TRBV5-1, the J call TRBJ2-2, with TRBD1 matching over 8 bases. The germline V gene encodes CDR1 SGHRS and CDR2 YFSETQ. This CDR3 spans 18 amino acids. This chain's CDR3 is CASSKQTGEFSKAGELIF. The CDR3 nucleotides are TGCGCCAGCAGCAAGCAGACAGGGGAATTTAGTAAGGCCGGGGAGCTGATTTTT.

This chain uses TRBV7-6 with TRBJ2-1, with a tentative D call TRBD1 (6 bases). The CDR3 covers 15 residues. Trimming removed 2 bases at V and 6 bases at J, with 14 bases between. The germline V gene encodes CDR1 SGHVS and CDR2 FNYEAQ. The DNA for the CDR3 is TGTGCCAGCAGCTTACTATCGACAGGAGGCAATGAGCAGTTCTTC. This gives the protein CASSLLSTGGNEQFF.

This clonotype has at least ten counts. The V gene is TRBV20-1, the J gene TRBJ2-7; TRBD1 or TRBD2 may be the D gene (6 bases each). Germline values: CDR1 DFQATT, CDR2 SNEGSKA (reference sequence). V was pared by 5 bases and J by 4 bases, with 18 bases between. This CDR3 spans 14 amino acids. The DNA for the CDR3 is TGCAGTGCTCCTAAAGGGGGACTCCTTTACGAGCAGTACTTC. Translation: CSAPKGGLLYEQYF.